This T cell receptor beta chain was identified in a study of T cells after yellow fever vaccination. The study, taken as a whole, reports: The presence of abundant clonotypes contaminating from the bulk population was possible in FACS-sorted repertoires.

V lost 2 bases and J lost 5; bases outside the gene matches: 7. Germline V gene data show CDR1 as SGHTA and CDR2 as FQGNSA. The CDR3 contains 16 residues. As TCR cDNA was made by 5'RACE template switching, a universal primer site and UMIs were added. TCRdb fed the 5' RACE reads into MiXCR, producing one record per CDR3 protein. There are some 350,000 distinct CDR3 sequences in the sample; 8.5% to 9% occur only once, and 15% to 20% lies in the top ten. A word on this clonotype: Antigen unknown.

The chain uses TRBV7-2 and TRBJ2-5; 11 bases line up with TRBD2. Material: PBMCs, obtained on the day of the first yellow fever vaccination. The sequence was collected from a man aged 18 to 30 who received the YFV17D yellow fever vaccine. This CDR3 reads CASSLTGLAVGETQYF. In DNA, the CDR3 is TGTGCCAGCAGCTTAACGGGACTAGCGGTGGGCGAGACCCAGTACTTC.